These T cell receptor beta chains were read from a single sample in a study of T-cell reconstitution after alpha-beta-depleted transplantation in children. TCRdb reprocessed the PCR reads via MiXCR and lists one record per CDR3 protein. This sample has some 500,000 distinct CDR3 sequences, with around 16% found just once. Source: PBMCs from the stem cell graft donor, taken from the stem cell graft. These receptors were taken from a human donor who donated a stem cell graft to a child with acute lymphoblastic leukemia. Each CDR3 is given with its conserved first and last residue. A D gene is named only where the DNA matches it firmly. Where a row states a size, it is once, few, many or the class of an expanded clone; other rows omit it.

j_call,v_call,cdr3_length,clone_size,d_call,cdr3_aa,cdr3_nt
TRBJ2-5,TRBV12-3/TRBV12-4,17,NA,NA,CASTTTGPDIQGETQYF,TGTGCCAGCACCACTACAGGGCCAGATATTCAAGGAGAGACCCAGTACTTC
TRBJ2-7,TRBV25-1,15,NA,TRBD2,CASSVGLAGVYEQYF,TGTGCCAGCAGTGTCGGACTAGCGGGAGTCTACGAGCAGTACTTC
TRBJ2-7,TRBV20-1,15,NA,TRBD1,CSARDTGQGSYEQYF,TGCAGTGCTAGAGATACCGGACAGGGGTCATACGAGCAGTACTTC
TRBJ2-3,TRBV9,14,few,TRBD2,CASTGTSGTDTQYF,TGTGCCAGCACCGGGACTAGCGGAACAGATACGCAGTATTTT
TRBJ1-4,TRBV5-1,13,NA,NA,CASSSPEGEKLFF,TGCGCCAGCAGCTCCCCAGAGGGTGAAAAACTGTTTTTT
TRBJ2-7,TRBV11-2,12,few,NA,CASRYQTHEQYF,TGTGCCAGCAGATACCAGACTCACGAGCAGTACTTC
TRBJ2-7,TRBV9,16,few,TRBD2,CASSGLAGGPVYEQYF,TGTGCCAGCAGCGGCCTAGCGGGAGGTCCGGTTTACGAGCAGTACTTC
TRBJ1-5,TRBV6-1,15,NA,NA,CASSEASFSNQPQHF,TGTGCCAGCAGTGAAGCGTCGTTTAGCAATCAGCCCCAGCATTTT
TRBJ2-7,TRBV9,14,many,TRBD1,CASSVGGTDYEQYF,TGTGCCAGCAGCGTAGGGGGGACAGACTACGAGCAGTACTTC
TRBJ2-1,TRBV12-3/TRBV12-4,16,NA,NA,CASTLEGPISYNEQFF,TGTGCCAGCACCCTGGAGGGCCCCATCTCCTACAATGAGCAGTTCTTC
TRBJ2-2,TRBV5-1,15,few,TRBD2,CASTRLARDTGELFF,TGCGCCAGCACAAGACTAGCGCGGGACACCGGGGAGCTGTTTTTT
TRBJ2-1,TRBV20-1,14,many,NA,CSATGRRAGREQFF,TGCAGTGCTACGGGCCGGCGGGCCGGGCGTGAGCAGTTCTTC
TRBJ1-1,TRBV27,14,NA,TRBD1,CATTRTGPNTEAFF,TGTGCCACCACCCGGACAGGACCCAACACTGAAGCTTTCTTT
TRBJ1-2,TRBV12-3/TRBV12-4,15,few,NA,CASSLLQGLSYGYTF,TGTGCCAGCAGTTTATTACAGGGACTTAGCTATGGCTACACCTTC
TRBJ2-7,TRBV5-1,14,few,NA,CASSFAGDAYEQYF,TGCGCCAGCAGCTTTGCAGGGGATGCCTACGAGCAGTACTTC
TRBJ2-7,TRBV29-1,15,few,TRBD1,CSVGGLDRETYEQYF,TGCAGCGTTGGGGGTCTCGACAGGGAAACCTACGAGCAGTACTTC
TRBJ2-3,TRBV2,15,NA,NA,CASSDSYHLGDTQYF,TGTGCCAGCAGTGATTCCTACCACTTAGGAGATACGCAGTATTTT
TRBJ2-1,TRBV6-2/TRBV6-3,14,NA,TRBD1,CASVRTGGRDEQFF,TGTGCCAGCGTAAGGACAGGGGGCAGGGATGAGCAGTTCTTC
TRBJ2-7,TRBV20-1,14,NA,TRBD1,CSAARDRGRREQYF,TGCAGTGCCGCCCGGGACAGGGGGCGCCGGGAGCAGTACTTC
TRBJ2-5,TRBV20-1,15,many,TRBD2,CSASSPGGSDETQYF,TGCAGTGCTAGTTCCCCCGGCGGGAGCGATGAGACCCAGTACTTC